This T cell receptor beta chain was documented in a study of T cell responses to AZD1222 COVID-19 vaccine. Sequencing used immunoSEQ multiplex PCR; TCRdb keeps in-frame clones, though not all of them. The sample lists 100,000 to 150,000 clones; about 90% were seen once. The CDR3 has 13 residues. The sequenced sample was peripheral blood, obtained on day 0 of MenACWY control vaccination. The chain has TRBV21-1 and TRBJ1-6; the table's D call TRBD1 went unverified against the DNA. TRBV21-1 is described as a pseudogene. The sequence was collected from an adult in good health. CDR3: CASRGTGNSPLHF. The CDR3 DNA reads TGTGCCAGCAGGGGGACAGGGAATTCACCCCTCCACTTT.